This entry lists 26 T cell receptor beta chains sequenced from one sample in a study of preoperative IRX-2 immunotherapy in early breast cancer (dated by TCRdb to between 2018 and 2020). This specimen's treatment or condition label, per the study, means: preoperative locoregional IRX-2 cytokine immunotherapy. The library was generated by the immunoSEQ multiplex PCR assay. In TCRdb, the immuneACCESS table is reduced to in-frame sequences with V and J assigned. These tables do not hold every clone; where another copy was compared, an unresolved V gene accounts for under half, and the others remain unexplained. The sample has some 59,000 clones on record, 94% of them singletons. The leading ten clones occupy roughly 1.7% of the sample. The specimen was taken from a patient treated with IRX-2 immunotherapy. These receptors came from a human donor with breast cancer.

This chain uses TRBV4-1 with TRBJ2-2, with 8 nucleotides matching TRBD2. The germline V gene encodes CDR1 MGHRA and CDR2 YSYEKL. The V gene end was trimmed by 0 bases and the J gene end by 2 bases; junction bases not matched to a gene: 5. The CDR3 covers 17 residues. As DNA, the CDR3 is TGCGCCAGCAGCCAAGAGGGGAGCGGGGGTAACACCGGGGAGCTGTTTTTT. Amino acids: CASSQEGSGGNTGELFF.

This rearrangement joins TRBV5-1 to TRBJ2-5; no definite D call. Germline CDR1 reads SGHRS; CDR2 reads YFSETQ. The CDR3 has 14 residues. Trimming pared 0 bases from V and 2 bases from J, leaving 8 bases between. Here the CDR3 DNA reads TGCGCCAGCAGCTTGGGTCGGGTTCAAGAGACCCAGTACTTC. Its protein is CASSLGRVQETQYF.

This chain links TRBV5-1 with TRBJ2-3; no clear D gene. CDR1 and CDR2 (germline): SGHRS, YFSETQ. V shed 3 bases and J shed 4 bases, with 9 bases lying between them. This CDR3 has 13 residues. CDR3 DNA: TGCGCCAGCAGCTCCCTTACTTCAGATACGCAGTATTTT. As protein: CASSSLTSDTQYF.

Here the CDR3 reads CASKRDGTATDTQYF. The CDR3 DNA reads as TGTGCCAGCAAGCGGGACGGGACTGCCACAGATACGCAGTATTTT. J is TRBJ2-3 and V is TRBV6-6; 7 positions match TRBD2. Germline V gene lookup returns CDR1 MNHNY and CDR2 SVGAGI (reference sequence). The CDR3 is 15 amino acids. After removal of 7 bases from V and 2 bases from J, the junction contained 9 bases not matched to a gene.

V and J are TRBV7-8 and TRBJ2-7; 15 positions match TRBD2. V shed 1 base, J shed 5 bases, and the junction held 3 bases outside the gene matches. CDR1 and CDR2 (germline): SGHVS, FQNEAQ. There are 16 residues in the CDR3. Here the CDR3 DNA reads TGTGCCAGCAGCTTAGTAGGGACTAGCGGGAGGAACGAGCAGTACTTC. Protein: CASSLVGTSGRNEQYF.

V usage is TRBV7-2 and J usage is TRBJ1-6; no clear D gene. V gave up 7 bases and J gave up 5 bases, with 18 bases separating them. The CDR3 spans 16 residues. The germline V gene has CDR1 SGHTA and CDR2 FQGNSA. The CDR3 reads CASIQEIVSNNSPLHF. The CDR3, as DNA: TGTGCCAGCATTCAAGAGATTGTCAGCAATAATTCACCCCTCCACTTT.

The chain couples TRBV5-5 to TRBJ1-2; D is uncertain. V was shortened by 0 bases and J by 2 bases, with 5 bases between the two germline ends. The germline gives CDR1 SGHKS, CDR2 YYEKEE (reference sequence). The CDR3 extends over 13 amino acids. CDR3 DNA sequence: TGTGCCAGCAGCTTGGACAGAAACTATGGCTACACCTTC. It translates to CASSLDRNYGYTF.

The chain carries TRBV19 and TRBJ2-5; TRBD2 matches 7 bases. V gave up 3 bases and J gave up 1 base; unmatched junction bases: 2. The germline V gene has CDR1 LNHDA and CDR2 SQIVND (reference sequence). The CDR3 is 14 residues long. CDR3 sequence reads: CASSIGGIQETQYF. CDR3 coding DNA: TGTGCCAGTAGTATCGGGGGGATCCAAGAGACCCAGTACTTC.

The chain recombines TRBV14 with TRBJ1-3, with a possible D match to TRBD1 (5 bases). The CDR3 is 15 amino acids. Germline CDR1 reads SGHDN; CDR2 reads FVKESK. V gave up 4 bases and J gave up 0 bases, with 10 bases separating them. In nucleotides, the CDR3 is TGTGCCAGCAGCCTCGGGGCCCACTCTGGAAACACCATATATTTT. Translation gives CASSLGAHSGNTIYF.

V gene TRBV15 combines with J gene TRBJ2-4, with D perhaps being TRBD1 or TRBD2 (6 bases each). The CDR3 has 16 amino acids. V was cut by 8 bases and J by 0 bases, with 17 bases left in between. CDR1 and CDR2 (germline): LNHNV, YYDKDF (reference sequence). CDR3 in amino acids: CATALSGGLAKNIQYF. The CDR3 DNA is TGTGCCACCGCCCTTTCTGGGGGGCTAGCCAAAAACATTCAGTACTTC.

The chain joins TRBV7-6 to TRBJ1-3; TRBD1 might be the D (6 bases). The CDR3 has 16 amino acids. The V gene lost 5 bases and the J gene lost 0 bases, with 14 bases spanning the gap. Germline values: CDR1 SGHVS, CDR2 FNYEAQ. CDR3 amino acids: CASSPRQASSGNTIYF. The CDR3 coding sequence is TGTGCCAGCAGCCCCCGACAGGCGAGCTCTGGAAACACCATATATTTT. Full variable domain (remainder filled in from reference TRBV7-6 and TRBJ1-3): GAGVSQSPRYKVTKRGQDVALRCDPISGHVSLYWYRQALGQGPEFLTYFNYEAQQDKSGLPNDRFSAERPEGSISTLTIQRTEQRDSAMYRCASSPRQASSGNTIYFGEGSWLTVV.

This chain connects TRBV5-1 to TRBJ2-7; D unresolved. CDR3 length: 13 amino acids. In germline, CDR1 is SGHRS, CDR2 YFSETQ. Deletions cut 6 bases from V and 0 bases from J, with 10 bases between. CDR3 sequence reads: CASTWTDSYEQYF. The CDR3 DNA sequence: TGCGCCAGCACTTGGACGGACTCCTACGAGCAGTACTTC.

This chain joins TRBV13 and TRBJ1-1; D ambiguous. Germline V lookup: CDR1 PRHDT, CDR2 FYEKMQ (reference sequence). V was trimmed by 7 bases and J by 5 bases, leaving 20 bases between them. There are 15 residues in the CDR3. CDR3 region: CASTPWGSGWTEAFF. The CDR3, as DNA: TGTGCCAGCACCCCTTGGGGATCCGGTTGGACTGAAGCTTTCTTT. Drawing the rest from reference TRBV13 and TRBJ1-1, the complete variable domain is AAGVIQSPRHLIKEKRETATLKCYPIPRHDTVYWYQQGPGQDPQFLISFYEKMQSDKGSIPDRFSAQQFSDYHSELNMSSLELGDSALYFCASTPWGSGWTEAFFGQGTRLTVV.

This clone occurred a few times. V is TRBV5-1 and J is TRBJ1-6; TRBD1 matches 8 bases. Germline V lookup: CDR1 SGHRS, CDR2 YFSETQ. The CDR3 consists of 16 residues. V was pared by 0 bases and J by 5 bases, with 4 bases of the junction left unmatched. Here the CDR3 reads CASSLGWTGNNSPLHF. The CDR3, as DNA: TGCGCCAGCAGCTTGGGTTGGACAGGGAATAATTCACCCCTCCACTTT.

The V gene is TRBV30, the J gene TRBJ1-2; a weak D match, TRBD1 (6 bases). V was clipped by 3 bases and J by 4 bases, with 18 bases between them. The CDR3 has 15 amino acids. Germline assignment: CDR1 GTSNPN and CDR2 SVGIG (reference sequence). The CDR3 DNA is TGTGCCTGGAGGGCAACCGGGACACTCGGCTATGGCTACACCTTC. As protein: CAWRATGTLGYGYTF.

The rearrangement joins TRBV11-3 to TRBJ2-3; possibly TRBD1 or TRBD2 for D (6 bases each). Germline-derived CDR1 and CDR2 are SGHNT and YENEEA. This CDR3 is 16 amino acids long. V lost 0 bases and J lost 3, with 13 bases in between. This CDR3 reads CASSLDGGRLTDTQYF. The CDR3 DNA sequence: TGTGCCAGCAGCTTAGATGGGGGGCGGCTGACAGATACGCAGTATTTT.

The CDR3 sequence is CASAGTGFYEQYF. The CDR3 DNA reads TGTGCCAGCGCCGGGACAGGGTTCTACGAGCAGTACTTC. The chain combines TRBV28 with TRBJ2-7, with 9 bases aligning to TRBD1. J was trimmed by 3 bases and V by 8 bases; bases with no gene match: 5. CDR3 length: 13 residues. In germline, CDR1 is MDHEN, CDR2 SYDVKM.

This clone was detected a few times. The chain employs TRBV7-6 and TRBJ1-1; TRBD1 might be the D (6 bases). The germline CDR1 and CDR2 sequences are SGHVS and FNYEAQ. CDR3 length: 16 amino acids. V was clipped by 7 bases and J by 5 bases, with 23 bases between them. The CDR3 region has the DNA TGTGCCAGCACTCCCCGTCCCCTGGGGGGGCAAACTGAAGCTTTCTTT. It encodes CASTPRPLGGQTEAFF. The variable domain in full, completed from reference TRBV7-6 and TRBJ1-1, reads GAGVSQSPRYKVTKRGQDVALRCDPISGHVSLYWYRQALGQGPEFLTYFNYEAQQDKSGLPNDRFSAERPEGSISTLTIQRTEQRDSAMYRCASTPRPLGGQTEAFFGQGTRLTVV.

This chain's CDR3 is CASTLVGGLTNEKLFF. The CDR3 region has the DNA TGTGCCAGCACCCTAGTTGGTGGGTTAACTAATGAAAAACTGTTTTTT. The chain recombines TRBV7-2 with TRBJ1-4; D is ambiguous. Germline CDR1 SGHTA, CDR2 FQGNSA. V gave up 7 bases and J gave up 1 base, with 16 bases separating them. The CDR3 is made up of 16 amino acids.

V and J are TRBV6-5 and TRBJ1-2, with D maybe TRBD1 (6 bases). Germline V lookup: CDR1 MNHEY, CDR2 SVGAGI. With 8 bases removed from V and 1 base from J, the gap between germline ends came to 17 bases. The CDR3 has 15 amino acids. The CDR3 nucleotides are TGTGCCAGCCTCCCCGGGACAATATTTAACTATGGCTACACCTTC. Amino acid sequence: CASLPGTIFNYGYTF.

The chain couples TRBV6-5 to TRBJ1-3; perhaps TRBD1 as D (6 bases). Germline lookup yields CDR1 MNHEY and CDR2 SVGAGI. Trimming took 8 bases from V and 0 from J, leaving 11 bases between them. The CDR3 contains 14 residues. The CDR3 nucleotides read TGTGCCAGCCGGGGGGACAACTCTGGAAACACCATATATTTT. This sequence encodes CASRGDNSGNTIYF.

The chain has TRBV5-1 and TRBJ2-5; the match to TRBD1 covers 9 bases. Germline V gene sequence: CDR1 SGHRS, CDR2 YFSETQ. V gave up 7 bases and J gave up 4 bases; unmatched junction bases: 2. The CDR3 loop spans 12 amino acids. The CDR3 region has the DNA TGCGCCAGCGCGGGACAGGGAGAGACCCAGTACTTC. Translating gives CASAGQGETQYF.

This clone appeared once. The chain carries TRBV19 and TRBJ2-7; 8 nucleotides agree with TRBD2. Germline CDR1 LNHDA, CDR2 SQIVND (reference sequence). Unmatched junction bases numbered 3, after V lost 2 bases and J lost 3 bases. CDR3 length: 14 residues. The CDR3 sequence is CASSIKREYYEQYF. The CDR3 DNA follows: TGTGCCAGTAGTATAAAGCGGGAGTACTACGAGCAGTACTTC.

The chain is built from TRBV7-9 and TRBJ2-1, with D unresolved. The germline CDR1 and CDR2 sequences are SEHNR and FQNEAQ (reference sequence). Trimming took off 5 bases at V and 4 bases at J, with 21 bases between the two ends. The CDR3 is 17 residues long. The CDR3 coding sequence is TGTGCCAGCAGCCCGTCGATGTCGAATTCTCTTTACAATGAGCAGTTCTTC. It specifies CASSPSMSNSLYNEQFF.

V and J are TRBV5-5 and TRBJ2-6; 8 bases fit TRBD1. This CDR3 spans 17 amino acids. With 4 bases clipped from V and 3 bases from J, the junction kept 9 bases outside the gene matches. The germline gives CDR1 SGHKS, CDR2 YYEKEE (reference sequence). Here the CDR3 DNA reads TGTGCCAGCAGCCCCAGGACAGGGCAAGGTGGGGCCAACGTCCTGACTTTC. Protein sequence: CASSPRTGQGGANVLTF.

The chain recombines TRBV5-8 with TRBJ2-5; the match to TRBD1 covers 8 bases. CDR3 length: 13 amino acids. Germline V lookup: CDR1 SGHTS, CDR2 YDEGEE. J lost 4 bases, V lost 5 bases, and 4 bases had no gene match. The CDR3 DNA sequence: TGTGCCAGCAGACCCAGGGGGCGAGAGACCCAGTACTTC. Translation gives CASRPRGRETQYF.